These 14 T cell receptor beta chains were all obtained from the same sample, sequenced in a study of OX40 agonist ivuxolimab in advanced cancers. The method was immunoSEQ multiplex PCR; TCRdb's version includes in-frame clones alone and lacks a portion of them. Among 15,000 to 25,000 clones listed, roughly 68% were seen once. This specimen was CD4+ or CD8+ T cells sorted from blood, taken in a trial of the OX40 agonist ivuxolimab. The receptors stem from an adult with an advanced solid tumor such as melanoma, head and neck, liver or kidney cancer.

The J gene is TRBJ2-2, the V gene TRBV5-1; possible D gene TRBD2, 6 bases. This CDR3 is 14 amino acids long. Trimming stripped 0 bases from V and 4 bases from J, with 7 bases between. CDR1 and CDR2 from the germline V gene are SGHRS and YFSETQ. The DNA of the CDR3 is TGCGCCAGCAGCTTGGGGGGAGGCACCGGGGAGCTGTTTTTT. This translates into CASSLGGGTGELFF.

This clone has a single count. The chain recombines TRBV27 with TRBJ2-5; D might be TRBD2 (6 bases). The length of the CDR3 is 13 residues. V was trimmed by 5 bases and J by 5 bases, leaving 12 bases between them. Germline CDR1 and CDR2: MNHEY and SMNVEV (reference sequence). The CDR3 is CASSHGLWETQYF. CDR3 nucleotides: TGTGCCAGCAGTCACGGACTATGGGAGACCCAGTACTTC.

The chain has TRBV6-5 and TRBJ1-2; tentative D call: TRBD1 (5 bases). This CDR3 contains 15 residues. Trimming took off 6 bases at V and 2 bases at J, with 16 bases between the two ends. The V gene's germline CDR1 is MNHEY and CDR2 SVGAGI. The CDR3 loop reads CASSYRDPENYGYTF. CDR3 sequence (DNA): TGTGCCAGCAGCTATCGGGACCCTGAAAACTATGGCTACACCTTC.

By share, this clone counts as medium-sized. This chain connects TRBV28 to TRBJ2-7, with 7 bases aligning to TRBD1. The CDR3 runs to 14 residues. The V gene end was trimmed by 6 bases and the J gene end by 3 bases; junction bases not matched to a gene: 8. The germline CDR1 and CDR2 sequences are MDHEN and SYDVKM. CDR3 in amino acids: CASSLDRVGYEQYF. The CDR3, as DNA: TGTGCCAGCAGCCTCGACAGGGTGGGCTACGAGCAGTACTTC.

The V gene is TRBV4-1, the J gene TRBJ2-2; 10 bases agree with TRBD2. The CDR3 covers 18 residues. Germline V gives CDR1 MGHRA, CDR2 YSYEKL. Trimming at V came to 6 bases and at J to 4 bases, leaving 14 bases not matched to a gene. CDR3 DNA sequence: TGCGCCAGCAGTCCCCCCAGCGGGAGGGCCCACGTCACCGGGGAGCTGTTTTTT. Its protein product is CASSPPSGRAHVTGELFF.

CDR3 region: CASSFLSGYTF. In DNA, the CDR3 is TGTGCCAGCAGCTTTCTAAGTGGCTACACCTTC. The rearrangement links TRBV5-4 to TRBJ1-2; no clear D. The CDR3 is 11 residues long. Germline loops: CDR1 SGHNT, CDR2 YYREEE (reference sequence). V was pared by 2 bases and J by 7 bases, with 6 bases between.

The chain has TRBV7-8 and TRBJ2-5; D remains ambiguous. This CDR3 region has 15 residues. Germline V gene data show CDR1 as SGHVS and CDR2 as FQNEAQ. The V end lost 5 bases, the J end lost 5 bases, and 18 bases lay between the germline ends. The CDR3 here is CASSVRLGAVETQYF. The CDR3 nucleotides read TGTGCCAGCAGCGTCCGACTGGGCGCGGTGGAGACCCAGTACTTC.

This clone was recorded a few times. The rearrangement links TRBV15 to TRBJ1-2, with D uncertain. CDR1 and CDR2 (germline): LNHNV, YYDKDF (reference sequence). The V end lost 1 base, the J end lost 7 bases, and 16 bases lay between the germline ends. CDR3 length: 15 amino acids. Written as DNA, the CDR3 is TGTGCCACCAGCAGAGGCCCACCGTCAAGGTTTGGCTACACCTTC. Amino acids: CATSRGPPSRFGYTF.

V usage is TRBV19 and J usage is TRBJ2-1, with TRBD2 matching over 10 bases. The CDR3 length is 17 residues. Germline CDR1 reads LNHDA; CDR2 reads SQIVND (reference sequence). V dropped 5 bases and J dropped 2; count of bases not matched to a gene: 9. The DNA of the CDR3 is TGTGCCAGTAGTTTCTTAAGCGGGGGGGGAACCTACAATGAGCAGTTCTTC. As protein: CASSFLSGGGTYNEQFF.

This clone is labeled large. The V and J genes are TRBV5-1 and TRBJ2-4; TRBD1 might be the D (5 bases). Germline CDR1 reads SGHRS; CDR2 reads YFSETQ. The V end was cut by 2 bases, the J end by 1 base, with 13 bases between. The CDR3 is 16 residues long. The CDR3 sequence: CASSFQGIGAKNIQYF. CDR3 coding DNA: TGCGCCAGCAGCTTCCAGGGTATTGGGGCCAAAAACATTCAGTACTTC.

The CDR3 loop is CASSPPGAADYGYTF. The CDR3 DNA is TGTGCCAGCTCACCTCCCGGGGCGGCCGACTATGGCTACACCTTC. The J gene is TRBJ1-2, the V gene TRBV18, with D perhaps matching TRBD1 (5 bases). CDR3 size: 15 residues. Germline loops: CDR1 KGHSH, CDR2 LQKENI. V gave up 3 bases and J gave up 3 bases, with 14 bases separating them. The whole variable domain, filled in from reference TRBV18 and TRBJ1-2, reads NAGVMQNPRHLVRRRGQEARLRCSPMKGHSHVYWYRQLPEEGLKFMVYLQKENIIDESGMPKERFSAEFPKEGPSILRIQQVVRGDSAAYFCASSPPGAADYGYTFGSGTRLTVV.

The table lists this clone with a count of one. The gene calls are TRBV5-6 and TRBJ1-1, with TRBD1 matching over 9 bases. Trimming took 4 bases from V and 1 from J; bases not matched to a gene: 2. Germline V lookup: CDR1 SGHDT, CDR2 YYEEEE. The CDR3 covers 14 residues. CDR3 nucleotide sequence: TGTGCCAGCAGCCCACAGGGGGCGAACACTGAAGCTTTCTTT. Protein: CASSPQGANTEAFF.

V usage is TRBV10-3 and J usage is TRBJ2-7; D is tentatively TRBD1 or TRBD2 (5 bases each). Germline assignment: CDR1 ENHRY and CDR2 SYGVKD. This CDR3 contains 12 residues. Deletions cut 10 bases from V and 2 bases from J, with 12 bases between. The CDR3 DNA follows: TGTGCCACTCGGGACGGTGCCTACGAGCAGTACTTC. It codes for CATRDGAYEQYF.

This clone came up once. The chain recombines TRBV7-6 with TRBJ2-7; D not resolved. The V end lost 4 bases, the J end lost 1 base, and 8 bases lay between the germline ends. The CDR3 has 13 amino acids. The V gene's germline CDR1 is SGHVS and CDR2 FNYEAQ. CDR3 nucleotides: TGTGCCAGCAGCTCGAAATATTCCTACGAGCAGTACTTC. Amino acids: CASSSKYSYEQYF.